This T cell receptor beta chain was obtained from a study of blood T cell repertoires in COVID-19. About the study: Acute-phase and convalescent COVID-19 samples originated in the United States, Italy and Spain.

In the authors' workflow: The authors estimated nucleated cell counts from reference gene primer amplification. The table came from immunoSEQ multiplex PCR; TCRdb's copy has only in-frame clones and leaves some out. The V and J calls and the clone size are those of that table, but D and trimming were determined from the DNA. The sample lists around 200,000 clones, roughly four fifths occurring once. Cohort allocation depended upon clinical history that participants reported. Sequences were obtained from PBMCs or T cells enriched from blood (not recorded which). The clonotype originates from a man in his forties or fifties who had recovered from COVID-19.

The CDR3 here is CASSPGTSYEQYF. Written as DNA, the CDR3 is TGTGCCAGCTCACCCGGGACATCGTACGAGCAGTACTTC. The rearrangement links TRBV18 to TRBJ2-7; maybe TRBD1 (6 bases). There are 13 residues in the CDR3. With 3 bases removed from V and 4 bases from J, the gap between germline ends came to 10 bases. Germline V CDR1 and CDR2: KGHSH, LQKENI.